Below, 21 T cell receptor beta chains from the same sample are listed, as sequenced in a study of post-analysis software for immune sequencing data (dated by TCRdb to between 2014 and 2017). General study outcomes and caveats: About five TRBV segments, including TRBV5-6, TRBV5-1 and TRBV20-1, were significantly more frequent in patients than controls.

The library was generated by PCR. Reads for this sample came from an Illumina HiSeq 2500. To reduce PCR and sequencing biases, unique molecular identifiers were built into the TCR beta cDNA libraries. In TCRdb, the public reads were trimmed at Q25 with fastp and aligned with MiXCR, with productive beta chains retained. Duplicate CDR3 protein sequences are folded into a single record with the most common DNA and genes. The sample table contains about 680,000 distinct CDR3 sequences; only one count was recorded for 59% of them. The ten top clones hold approximately 11% of the sample. Their recognized antigens are unknown. Sequenced input: blood. These receptors originate from a girl aged 2 to 10 with multiple sclerosis.

This clonotype was observed once. One junction end does not reproduce the germline sequence, and a read error may be involved. The V call is TRBV4-1, the J call TRBJ2-6; D assignment may be TRBD1 or TRBD2 (6 bases each). Germline loops: CDR1 MGHRA, CDR2 YSYEKL. The CDR3 is made up of 19 amino acids. The CDR3 sequence: CASSQDPQGSLSGASVLTF. The CDR3 nucleotides are TGCGCCAGCAGCCAAGATCCTCAGGGGTCTCTTTCGGGGGCCAGCGTCCTGACTTTC.

The chain joins TRBV5-1 to TRBJ2-1, with 7 bases fitting TRBD1. This CDR3 has 16 residues. Trimming cost V 4 bases and J 7 bases; bases outside gene matches: 14. Looked up from germline, CDR1 is SGHRS and CDR2 is YFSETQ. In nucleotides, the CDR3 is TGCGCCAGCAGCCTAGAAAAGGGACAGTTGATTAATGAGCAGTTCTTC. Translating gives CASSLEKGQLINEQFF.

The DNA for the CDR3 is TGCGCCAGCAGCTTGGGTAACAGGGTCCACTACGAGCAGTACTTC. Translating it yields CASSLGNRVHYEQYF. V usage is TRBV5-1 and J usage is TRBJ2-7, with D possibly being TRBD1 (6 bases). This CDR3 is built from 15 residues. Germline CDR1 and CDR2: SGHRS and YFSETQ. Trimming took 0 bases from V and 3 from J, leaving 13 bases between them.

This chain joins TRBV11-2 and TRBJ2-5; 9 bases align to TRBD2. CDR3 size: 16 residues. Looked up from germline, CDR1 is SGHAT and CDR2 is FQNNGV. The trim removed 1 base at V and 2 bases at J, leaving 5 bases unmatched. The CDR3 sequence is CASSLGPAGGQETQYF. The CDR3 DNA reads TGTGCCAGCAGCTTAGGTCCAGCGGGGGGACAAGAGACCCAGTACTTC.

The V and J genes are TRBV6-1 and TRBJ2-3, with 12 bases that match TRBD1. The germline gives CDR1 MNHNS, CDR2 SASEGT. Losses at the gene ends were 6 bases for V and 4 bases for J; bases not matched to a gene: 5. The CDR3 runs 15 residues. The CDR3 coding sequence is TGTGCCAGCAGGGTCGGGACAGGGGGCCCAGATACGCAGTATTTT. This sequence encodes CASRVGTGGPDTQYF.

This clonotype occurred a few times. The V gene is TRBV4-1, the J gene TRBJ1-1; no definite D call. Trimming removed 0 bases from V and 11 bases from J, with 13 bases in between. CDR3 length: 13 residues. The V gene's germline CDR1 is MGHRA and CDR2 YSYEKL. The CDR3 DNA is TGCGCCAGCAGCCAAGATCTGGCGCCAACGGCTTTCTTT. Translation: CASSQDLAPTAFF.

V usage is TRBV7-9 and J usage is TRBJ2-1; D is unresolved. The CDR3 sequence is 12 residues long. Germline CDR1 is SEHNR and CDR2 is FQNEAQ (reference sequence). Trimming took 7 bases from V and 2 from J, leaving 6 bases between them. The CDR3 nucleotides are TGTGCCAGCAACCTCGCCTACAATGAGCAGTTCTTC. This gives the protein CASNLAYNEQFF.

The chain carries TRBV12-5 and TRBJ1-2, with a weak D call TRBD1 (5 bases). CDR3 size: 12 residues. With 8 bases removed from V and 8 bases from J, the gap between germline ends came to 15 bases. Germline values: CDR1 LGHNT, CDR2 FRNRAP. The CDR3 reads CASLTGRYGYTF. CDR3 nucleotides: TGTGCTAGTCTGACGGGGCGGTACGGCTACACCTTC.

The V and J genes are TRBV7-2 and TRBJ1-5, with D perhaps matching TRBD1 (6 bases). CDR1 and CDR2 from the germline V gene are SGHTA and FQGNSA. CDR3 length: 14 amino acids. V dropped 5 bases and J dropped 6 bases, with 14 bases sitting between them. This CDR3 is CASSNTGWGQPQHF. The CDR3 bases are TGTGCCAGCAGCAACACAGGGTGGGGTCAGCCCCAGCATTTT.

The chain uses TRBV5-1 and TRBJ2-1; a weak D match, TRBD2 (5 bases). The CDR3 spans 15 residues. Looked up from germline, CDR1 is SGHRS and CDR2 is YFSETQ. Trimming shortened V by 0 bases and J by 4 bases, and 11 bases separated the two germline ends. The DNA of the CDR3 is TGCGCCAGCAGCTTGGAAGACGGGGAGTACAATGAGCAGTTCTTC. Translating it yields CASSLEDGEYNEQFF.

This chain uses TRBV12-3 or TRBV12-4 with TRBJ1-2, with D unclear. V lost 3 bases, J lost 5 bases, and 10 bases lay in between. The CDR3 has 13 amino acids. The CDR3 bases are TGTGCCAGCAGTTTCCCCTCCTCTTATGGCTACACCTTC. This codes for CASSFPSSYGYTF.

Worth noting for this clonotype: The junction departs from germline at one end; a sequencing error may be responsible. The chain couples TRBV14 to TRBJ2-3, with D unclear. CDR1 and CDR2 from the germline V gene are SGHDN and FVKESK. This CDR3 is built from 13 residues. The chain's CDR3 is CVSSQLLTDTQYF. Here the CDR3 DNA reads TGTGTCAGCAGCCAACTCTTGACAGATACGCAGTATTTT.

The gene calls are TRBV20-1 and TRBJ1-6; 9 bases line up with TRBD1. Germline values: CDR1 DFQATT, CDR2 SNEGSKA (reference sequence). The CDR3 totals 14 residues. The J segment lost 9 bases and the V segment lost 2 bases, leaving 5 bases of the junction unmatched. CDR3: CSARPTGGRSPLHF. CDR3 nucleotide sequence: TGCAGTGCTAGACCGACAGGGGGTCGTTCACCCCTCCACTTT.

J is TRBJ2-1 and V is TRBV2; possibly TRBD2 for D (5 bases). V was trimmed by 2 bases and J by 4 bases, leaving 15 bases between them. CDR1 is SNHLY and CDR2 is FYNNEI in the germline V gene. CDR3 length: 16 residues. CDR3 sequence (DNA): TGTGCCAGCAGTGAAATATCCAGCGGAGGATACAATGAGCAGTTCTTC. Translating gives CASSEISSGGYNEQFF.

DNA of the CDR3: TGCGCCAGCAGCATACCCTCTAGCGGGAGCGACAAAAACATTCAGTACTTC. It encodes CASSIPSSGSDKNIQYF. The chain uses TRBV5-1 and TRBJ2-4, with 10 bases aligning to TRBD2. This CDR3 is 17 amino acids long. CDR1 SGHRS and CDR2 YFSETQ come from the germline V gene. With V trimmed by 4 bases and J by 3 bases, 10 bases remained unmatched.

This clonotype was recorded a few times. The rearrangement joins TRBV7-6 to TRBJ2-3, with 9 bases identical to TRBD1. With 3 bases clipped from V and 1 base from J, the junction kept 2 bases outside the gene matches. The CDR3 loop spans 15 amino acids. Germline CDR1 reads SGHVS; CDR2 reads FNYEAQ. Here the CDR3 DNA reads TGTGCCAGCAGCTTGCGGACAGGGGGCACAGATACGCAGTATTTT. Translating it yields CASSLRTGGTDTQYF.

This clonotype was observed once. The chain carries TRBV4-1 and TRBJ2-7, with D hard to call. Trimming cost V 0 bases and J 4 bases, with 22 bases left between them. This CDR3 has 18 residues. From germline, CDR1 is MGHRA and CDR2 YSYEKL. DNA of the CDR3: TGCGCCAGCAGCCAAGATCCCTTAGTGTACGGGCTCCTTTACGAGCAGTACTTC. Translated, it gives CASSQDPLVYGLLYEQYF.

The chain employs TRBV6-2 or TRBV6-3 and TRBJ1-2, with 8 bases aligning to TRBD1. Trimming cost V 7 bases and J 8 bases; bases outside gene matches: 15. The CDR3 is 15 amino acids. Germline V CDR1 and CDR2: MNHEY, SVGEGT. This CDR3 is CASTLNPDRANGYTF. The CDR3 coding sequence is TGTGCCAGCACTTTGAACCCGGACAGGGCCAACGGCTACACCTTC.

The chain joins TRBV29-1 to TRBJ2-1, with TRBD2 as a possible D gene (5 bases). Germline assignment: CDR1 SQVTM and CDR2 ANQGSEA. V lost 1 base and J lost 0, with 10 bases in between. This CDR3 comprises 15 residues. CDR3 DNA sequence: TGCAGCGTTGAAGTGGACTCCTACTCCTACAATGAGCAGTTCTTC. Translating gives CSVEVDSYSYNEQFF.

This chain joins TRBV29-1 and TRBJ1-1; no clear D. The germline V and J ends were trimmed by 6 bases and 1 base, with 6 bases remaining between them. Looked up from germline, CDR1 is SQVTM and CDR2 is ANQGSEA. This CDR3 comprises 11 residues. CDR3 protein: CSVRGNTEAFF. The CDR3 DNA reads as TGCAGCGTCCGGGGGAACACTGAAGCTTTCTTT.

A few counts support this clonotype. V is TRBV11-1 and J is TRBJ2-3, with 7 nucleotides matching TRBD1. Germline V gene sequence: CDR1 SGHAT, CDR2 FQDESV (reference sequence). The trim removed 8 bases at V and 2 bases at J, leaving 7 bases unmatched. CDR3 length equals 14 residues. In DNA form, the CDR3 reads TGTGCCAGCGAATCACAGGGGTTCACAGATACGCAGTATTTT. Translation gives CASESQGFTDTQYF.